Below, 27 T cell receptor beta chains from the same sample are listed, as sequenced in a study of blood T cell repertoires in COVID-19. The repertoire was sequenced with immunoSEQ multiplex PCR; TCRdb's copy has only in-frame clones and lacks some. This table holds a few hundred thousand clones, approximately 88% found once. What was sequenced was PBMCs or T cells enriched from blood (not recorded which). The receptors originated from a woman under 40 who had recovered from COVID-19.

The V and J genes are TRBV25-1 and TRBJ1-2, with 7 bases identical to TRBD1. The length of the CDR3 is 15 residues. CDR1 is MGHDK, CDR2 SYGVNS, per germline. J lost 1 base, V lost 3 bases, and 5 bases had no gene match. The CDR3 DNA follows: TGTGCCAGCAGTGACAACTACAGGGGTAACTATGGCTACACCTTC. Encoded protein: CASSDNYRGNYGYTF.

V usage is TRBV5-1 and J usage is TRBJ2-7; 10 nucleotides match TRBD2. This CDR3 spans 17 amino acids. After removal of 4 bases from V and 5 bases from J, the junction contained 15 bases not matched to a gene. The germline gives CDR1 SGHRS, CDR2 YFSETQ. CDR3 region: CASSPHARAGGRHEQYF. The CDR3 DNA reads as TGCGCCAGCAGCCCGCACGCCCGAGCGGGAGGGCGCCACGAGCAGTACTTC. Using reference TRBV5-1 and TRBJ2-7 for the parts outside the CDR3, the full variable domain is KAGVTQTPRYLIKTRGQQVTLSCSPISGHRSVSWYQQTPGQGLQFLFEYFSETQRNKGNFPGRFSGRQFSNSRSEMNVSTLELGDSALYLCASSPHARAGGRHEQYFGPGTRLTVT.

This clone was seen once. CDR3 bases: TGCAGCGTTGGAGGACAGTCAGGCAGGTCTGGAAACACCATATATTTT. This encodes CSVGGQSGRSGNTIYF. The chain joins TRBV29-1 to TRBJ1-3; D possibly corresponds to TRBD1 (6 bases). V lost 4 bases and J lost 1, with 17 bases in between. Germline CDR1 is SQVTM and CDR2 is ANQGSEA. The CDR3 length is 16 residues.

The V and J genes are TRBV6-6 and TRBJ1-1; D perhaps matches TRBD1 (5 bases). Trimming took off 5 bases at V and 2 bases at J, with 21 bases between the two ends. The germline V gene encodes CDR1 MNHNY and CDR2 SVGAGI (reference sequence). CDR3 length: 17 amino acids. The CDR3 DNA reads TGTGCCAGCAGTCGCAAGATTCAGGGCACCAGTAACACTGAAGCTTTCTTT. Its protein product is CASSRKIQGTSNTEAFF.

This clone came up once. This chain connects TRBV2 to TRBJ2-1; tentatively, D is TRBD2 (6 bases). The CDR3 spans 12 residues. CDR1 is SNHLY, CDR2 FYNNEI, per germline. Deletions cut 10 bases from V and 9 bases from J, with 16 bases between. This CDR3 reads CATQAPEGEQFF. The CDR3 DNA is TGTGCCACCCAGGCCCCGGAGGGTGAGCAGTTCTTC.

This chain connects TRBV10-1 to TRBJ1-1; 7 bases fit TRBD1. Germline CDR1 and CDR2: WNHNN and SYGVQD (reference sequence). The CDR3 runs 16 residues. With 0 bases clipped from V and 3 bases from J, the junction kept 7 bases outside the gene matches. The CDR3 nucleotides are TGCGCCAGCAGTGAGTCAAGGAGACAGGGTGACACTGAAGCTTTCTTT. This gives the protein CASSESRRQGDTEAFF.

The rearrangement links TRBV9 to TRBJ2-3, with 10 positions matching TRBD1. This CDR3 region has 16 residues. The ends lost 4 bases at V and 4 bases at J; junction bases unmatched: 9. Germline CDR1 SGDLS, CDR2 YYNGEE. Here the CDR3 DNA reads TGTGCCAGCAGCAAAGAAGGGACAGGGGCGTCAGATACGCAGTATTTT. This encodes CASSKEGTGASDTQYF.

The genes are TRBV7-9 and TRBJ1-1, with TRBD1 as a possible D gene (5 bases). The CDR3 runs 12 residues. Germline V gene data show CDR1 as SEHNR and CDR2 as FQNEAQ (reference sequence). With 8 bases removed from V and 5 bases from J, the gap between germline ends came to 12 bases. For the CDR3, the DNA is TGTGCCAGCGGACTAAGGGGAACTGAAGCTTTCTTT. Translating it yields CASGLRGTEAFF. Using reference TRBV7-9 and TRBJ1-1 for the parts outside the CDR3, the full variable domain is DTGVSQNPRHKITKRGQNVTFRCDPISEHNRLYWYRQTLGQGPEFLTYFQNEAQLEKSRLLSDRFSAERPKGSFSTLEIQRTEQGDSAMYLCASGLRGTEAFFGQGTRLTVV.

The chain recombines TRBV7-3 with TRBJ2-3, with D unclear. Germline V gene lookup returns CDR1 SGHTA and CDR2 FQGTGA. This CDR3 is built from 13 residues. V gave up 2 bases and J gave up 7 bases, with 10 bases separating them. CDR3 sequence (DNA): TGTGCCAGCAGCTTAGGCGGAGCGTATACGCAGTATTTT. It yields the protein CASSLGGAYTQYF. Looking up the rest from reference TRBV7-3 and TRBJ2-3 gives the full variable domain: GAGVSQTPSNKVTEKGKYVELRCDPISGHTALYWYRQSLGQGPEFLIYFQGTGAADDSGLPNDRFFAVRPEGSVSTLKIQRTERGDSAVYLCASSLGGAYTQYFGPGTRLTVL.

This chain uses TRBV10-1 with TRBJ2-1; maybe TRBD1 (5 bases). Trimming shortened V by 5 bases and J by 10 bases, and 15 bases separated the two germline ends. CDR1 and CDR2 from the germline V gene are WNHNN and SYGVQD (reference sequence). CDR3 size: 13 residues. CDR3 sequence reads: CASSRLPGLEQFF. The CDR3, as DNA: TGCGCCAGCAGTCGGTTGCCAGGGTTGGAGCAGTTCTTC.

This chain uses TRBV28 with TRBJ1-1; 7 nucleotides line up with TRBD1. Germline CDR1 MDHEN, CDR2 SYDVKM. Losses at the gene ends were 2 bases for V and 0 bases for J; bases not matched to a gene: 12. This CDR3 has 18 amino acids. The CDR3 protein is CASSLPGQRLIMNTEAFF. The CDR3 DNA reads TGTGCCAGCAGTTTACCGGGACAGCGCCTCATCATGAACACTGAAGCTTTCTTT.

The V gene is TRBV5-1, the J gene TRBJ2-1; D is undetermined. The CDR3 has 15 residues. Trimming removed 4 bases from V and 4 bases from J, with 15 bases in between. CDR1 and CDR2 from the germline V gene are SGHRS and YFSETQ. CDR3 loop: CASSASEKRYNEQFF. The CDR3, as DNA: TGCGCCAGCAGCGCCAGCGAGAAGAGGTACAATGAGCAGTTCTTC.

V and J are TRBV7-2 and TRBJ2-4, with no clear D. Per the germline V gene, CDR1 is SGHTA and CDR2 is FQGNSA. The CDR3 runs to 16 residues. The V gene lost 1 base and the J gene lost 0 bases, with 10 bases spanning the gap. The CDR3 region has the DNA TGTGCCAGCAGCTTAGACAGCTTATTAGCCAAAAACATTCAGTACTTC. This encodes CASSLDSLLAKNIQYF.

The rearrangement links TRBV4-1 to TRBJ2-5; 9 positions agree with TRBD1. The V and J ends lost 8 bases and 5 bases, in that order; junction bases with no gene match: 12. Germline assignment: CDR1 MGHRA and CDR2 YSYEKL. This CDR3 region has 15 residues. Written as DNA, the CDR3 is TGCGCCAGCGGAAGGACAGGGGCTGGACGGGAGACCCAGTACTTC. This encodes CASGRTGAGRETQYF.

This clone came up once. The chain couples TRBV27 to TRBJ1-2; 9 nucleotides line up with TRBD1. With V trimmed by 5 bases and J by 6 bases, 4 bases remained unmatched. The germline V gene has CDR1 MNHEY and CDR2 SMNVEV (reference sequence). This CDR3 spans 13 amino acids. The CDR3 DNA reads TGTGCCAGCAGTCACGGGACAGGGAATGGCTACACCTTC. Translation gives CASSHGTGNGYTF.

The chain links TRBV27 to TRBJ2-7, with a tentative D call TRBD2 (6 bases). The CDR3 runs 14 residues. The germline V gene has CDR1 MNHEY and CDR2 SMNVEV (reference sequence). With 3 bases removed from V and 8 bases from J, the gap between germline ends came to 17 bases. The CDR3 here is CASSFTSGQRKQYF. CDR3 nucleotides: TGTGCCAGCAGTTTTACGAGCGGGCAGCGAAAGCAGTACTTC.

The CDR3 region has the DNA TGTGCCAGCAGCTTGCGGTCTGGGGAGGCCTATAATTCACCCCTCCACTTT. Its protein product is CASSLRSGEAYNSPLHF. V is TRBV5-4 and J is TRBJ1-6; D uncertain. The germline gives CDR1 SGHNT, CDR2 YYREEE (reference sequence). Trimming left V 1 base short and J 2 bases short, with 13 bases between. The CDR3 is 17 residues long.

The chain uses TRBV11-2 and TRBJ2-5; 11 bases map to TRBD1. Trimming removed 4 bases from V and 2 bases from J; junction bases left unmatched: 3. The CDR3 runs 15 residues. The germline V gene has CDR1 SGHAT and CDR2 FQNNGV. The CDR3 sequence: CASSWTGGTQETQYF. In nucleotides, the CDR3 is TGTGCCAGCAGCTGGACAGGGGGCACTCAAGAGACCCAGTACTTC.

J is TRBJ1-4 and V is TRBV28, with 9 positions matching TRBD1. There are 16 residues in the CDR3. Germline CDR1 and CDR2: MDHEN and SYDVKM. Germline trimming cut 6 bases from V and 6 bases from J; bases unmatched to any gene: 11. CDR3 nucleotide sequence: TGTGCCAGCAGAACCCCCGGACAGGGGCTAGATGAAAAACTGTTTTTT. Amino acid sequence: CASRTPGQGLDEKLFF.

This clone was counted a single time. The chain uses TRBV2 and TRBJ1-2; 7 nucleotides match TRBD1. J was trimmed by 1 base and V by 9 bases; bases with no gene match: 17. CDR3 size: 17 residues. Per the germline V gene, CDR1 is SNHLY and CDR2 is FYNNEI. CDR3 in DNA: TGTGCCAGTGTTGGAGGGGACAGTCAATCCCTTAACTATGGCTACACCTTC. Translating gives CASVGGDSQSLNYGYTF.

The genes are TRBV28 and TRBJ2-7, with D maybe TRBD1 (5 bases). Germline-derived CDR1 and CDR2 are MDHEN and SYDVKM. This CDR3 has 18 amino acids. Deletions cut 2 bases from V and 3 bases from J, with 23 bases between. This CDR3 reads CASSLPPHGRGRIYEQYF. The CDR3 DNA follows: TGTGCCAGCAGTTTACCCCCCCACGGAAGGGGCCGGATCTACGAGCAGTACTTC.

This chain connects TRBV7-9 to TRBJ1-2; 7 positions agree with TRBD1. With 8 bases clipped from V and 2 bases from J, the junction kept 5 bases outside the gene matches. Germline CDR1 reads SEHNR; CDR2 reads FQNEAQ (reference sequence). This CDR3 is built from 13 residues. The CDR3 protein is CASRPGQNYGYTF. For the CDR3, the DNA is TGTGCCAGCCGCCCGGGACAGAACTATGGCTACACCTTC.

This chain links TRBV13 with TRBJ1-3; D is uncertain. The length of the CDR3 is 14 residues. Germline V CDR1 and CDR2: PRHDT, FYEKMQ (reference sequence). Trimming stripped 7 bases from V and 4 bases from J, with 14 bases between. DNA of the CDR3: TGTGCCAGCACCAAGCTTAGCGCAGGAAACACCATATATTTT. It translates to CASTKLSAGNTIYF.

This clone was picked up one time. J is TRBJ2-1 and V is TRBV5-1; a weak D match, TRBD2 (5 bases). The V end lost 4 bases, the J end lost 0 bases, and 17 bases lay between the germline ends. The length of the CDR3 is 17 residues. The germline V gene has CDR1 SGHRS and CDR2 YFSETQ. CDR3 DNA: TGCGCCAGCAGCCGCCCGCAACTAGTGAGCTCCTACAATGAGCAGTTCTTC. Its translation: CASSRPQLVSSYNEQFF. The full variable domain, completed using reference TRBV5-1 and TRBJ2-1, is KAGVTQTPRYLIKTRGQQVTLSCSPISGHRSVSWYQQTPGQGLQFLFEYFSETQRNKGNFPGRFSGRQFSNSRSEMNVSTLELGDSALYLCASSRPQLVSSYNEQFFGPGTRLTVL.

The chain employs TRBV29-1 and TRBJ2-7; TRBD2 aligns across 8 bases. From germline, CDR1 is SQVTM and CDR2 ANQGSEA. CDR3 length: 14 amino acids. Trimming cost V 7 bases and J 0 bases; bases outside gene matches: 8. The DNA for the CDR3 is TGCAGCGCTGCGGGGGGAGCGAGCTCCTACGAGCAGTACTTC. It encodes CSAAGGASSYEQYF.

V and J are TRBV6-5 and TRBJ1-6, with a weak D call TRBD1 (5 bases). Trimming took 2 bases from V and 2 from J, leaving 7 bases between them. CDR3 size: 15 residues. CDR1 and CDR2 from the germline V gene are MNHEY and SVGAGI. The CDR3 nucleotides read TGTGCCAGCAGTTACACGGGGGCCTATAATTCACCCCTCCACTTT. Translation gives CASSYTGAYNSPLHF.

The genes are TRBV6-5 and TRBJ2-7; 10 bases are shared with TRBD1. V dropped 5 bases and J dropped 8; count of bases not matched to a gene: 12. This CDR3 comprises 15 residues. Germline CDR1 MNHEY, CDR2 SVGAGI. The CDR3 here is CASSRTKPGQGKQYF. The CDR3 DNA is TGTGCCAGCAGTCGTACTAAACCGGGACAGGGGAAGCAGTACTTC.